A single sample gave rise to the 25 T cell receptor beta chains below, sequenced in a study of CD8 T cells in Susac syndrome. The RNA, about 0.5 to 1 ug, was put through reverse transcription using random hexamers. TCRdb analysed the immunoSEQ multiplex PCR reads with MiXCR anew, one entry per CDR3 protein. Of some 160,000 distinct CDR3 sequences listed, 92% are singletons. Sample: CD4+ T cells from PBMCs. The source is a human donor in good health.

The chain is built from TRBV12-3 or TRBV12-4 and TRBJ2-3; tentative D call: TRBD1 (6 bases). With 4 bases removed from V and 4 bases from J, the gap between germline ends came to 12 bases. The CDR3 runs 14 residues. CDR3 coding DNA: TGTGCCAGCAGTTATAACAGGGCCGCAGATACGCAGTATTTT. Protein product: CASSYNRAADTQYF.

The V call is TRBV6-6, the J call TRBJ2-2, with a weak D call TRBD1 (5 bases). Germline V gene data show CDR1 as MNHNY and CDR2 as SVGAGI (reference sequence). The V and J ends lost 2 bases and 6 bases respectively, with 10 bases between them. The CDR3 sequence is 14 residues long. The CDR3 region is CASSYPEGAGELFF. The DNA for the CDR3 is TGTGCCAGCAGTTACCCGGAAGGGGCCGGGGAGCTGTTTTTT.

The J gene is TRBJ1-2, the V gene TRBV12-3 or TRBV12-4, with TRBD1 matching 7 bases. This CDR3 is built from 14 residues. J lost 4 bases, V lost 8 bases, and 10 bases had no gene match. CDR3 loop: CASGIGRGFYGYTF. CDR3 DNA: TGTGCCAGCGGGATCGGCAGGGGGTTCTATGGCTACACCTTC.

This chain connects TRBV29-1 to TRBJ1-2; perhaps TRBD1 as D (5 bases). The CDR3 is made up of 13 amino acids. The V end lost 4 bases, the J end lost 4 bases, and 13 bases lay between the germline ends. Germline V lookup: CDR1 SQVTM, CDR2 ANQGSEA. The CDR3 region has the DNA TGCAGCGTTGTTTGGACACTATCCTATGGCTACACCTTC. Amino acid sequence: CSVVWTLSYGYTF.

J is TRBJ1-2 and V is TRBV5-1; D unresolved. Deletions cut 0 bases from V and 5 bases from J, with 11 bases between. The V gene's germline CDR1 is SGHRS and CDR2 YFSETQ. The CDR3 runs to 14 residues. CDR3 nucleotide sequence: TGCGCCAGCAGCTTGGCCGGCCAGCAATATGGCTACACCTTC. It encodes CASSLAGQQYGYTF. Supplemented by reference TRBV5-1 and TRBJ1-2, the full variable domain reads KAGVTQTPRYLIKTRGQQVTLSCSPISGHRSVSWYQQTPGQGLQFLFEYFSETQRNKGNFPGRFSGRQFSNSRSEMNVSTLELGDSALYLCASSLAGQQYGYTFGSGTRLTVV.

This clonotype was seen more than once but under ten times. The rearrangement uses TRBV6-5 and TRBJ2-7; no clear D. Looked up from germline, CDR1 is MNHEY and CDR2 is SVGAGI. CDR3 length: 16 amino acids. V was cut by 0 bases and J by 5 bases, with 17 bases left in between. The CDR3 bases are TGTGCCAGCAGTTACTCTCTCTACCCGACCGAGGACGAGCAGTACTTC. This translates into CASSYSLYPTEDEQYF.

This clonotype was picked up many times. The gene calls are TRBV7-2 and TRBJ2-7; no clear D gene. The CDR3 consists of 11 residues. The V and J ends lost 5 bases and 0 bases respectively, with 2 bases between them. The germline gives CDR1 SGHTA, CDR2 FQGNSA. Written as DNA, the CDR3 is TGTGCCAGCAGCCCCTCCTACGAGCAGTACTTC. Amino acid sequence: CASSPSYEQYF. The full variable domain, in which reference TRBV7-2 and TRBJ2-7 provide the parts outside the CDR3, is GAGVSQSPSNKVTEKGKDVELRCDPISGHTALYWYRQSLGQGLEFLIYFQGNSAPDKSGLPSDRFSAERTGGSVSTLTIQRTQQEDSAVYLCASSPSYEQYFGPGTRLTVT.

The rearrangement links TRBV20-1 to TRBJ2-7, with 9 nucleotides matching TRBD1. Germline-derived CDR1 and CDR2 are DFQATT and SNEGSKA (reference sequence). This CDR3 has 12 amino acids. V was clipped by 6 bases and J by 12 bases; unmatched bases: 12. CDR3 protein: CSARWTGDRLYF. The DNA for the CDR3 is TGCAGTGCCAGATGGACAGGGGATCGTCTGTACTTC.

V is TRBV20-1 and J is TRBJ2-7; 13 bases map to TRBD2. The J segment lost 4 bases and the V segment lost 1 base, leaving 4 bases of the junction unmatched. Germline V CDR1 and CDR2: DFQATT, SNEGSKA (reference sequence). The CDR3 has 15 amino acids. CDR3 nucleotides: TGCAGTGCTAGAGCCGGGACTAGCGGGGCTTACGAGCAGTACTTC. This translates into CSARAGTSGAYEQYF.

Here the CDR3 reads CASSEGGVHNSPLHF. DNA for the CDR3: TGTGCCAGCAGTGAAGGGGGGGTACATAATTCACCCCTCCACTTT. J is TRBJ1-6 and V is TRBV6-1; D might be TRBD1 (5 bases). The CDR3 spans 15 residues. Germline CDR1 is MNHNS and CDR2 is SASEGT. The germline V and J ends were trimmed by 1 base and 5 bases, with 9 bases remaining between them.

CDR3 nucleotide sequence: TGTGCCAGTAGTATAGATCCGGGGCAGGCTGAAGCTTTCTTT. This codes for CASSIDPGQAEAFF. The chain uses TRBV19 and TRBJ1-1; the D gene is possibly TRBD1 (5 bases). Germline lookup yields CDR1 LNHDA and CDR2 SQIVND (reference sequence). The CDR3 runs to 14 residues. V lost 0 bases and J 6 bases, leaving 11 bases between the germline ends.

The V call is TRBV24-1, the J call TRBJ2-1, with 12 bases matching TRBD1. Per the germline V gene, CDR1 is KGHDR and CDR2 is SFDVKD. With 9 bases clipped from V and 6 bases from J, the junction kept 8 bases outside the gene matches. This CDR3 has 15 amino acids. CDR3 loop: CATGIGTGGPNEQFF. DNA of the CDR3: TGTGCCACCGGAATTGGGACAGGGGGCCCCAATGAGCAGTTCTTC.

J is TRBJ1-1 and V is TRBV28, with D unresolved. In germline, CDR1 is MDHEN, CDR2 SYDVKM. This CDR3 region has 11 residues. Trimming pared 5 bases from V and 13 bases from J, leaving 14 bases between. As DNA, the CDR3 is TGTGCCAGCAGTCTACGAGGTGAGGTTTTCTTT. Translation: CASSLRGEVFF.

The CDR3 DNA follows: TGTGCCAGCAGCCGCCGACTAGCGGACTACAATGAGCAGTTCTTC. Translation: CASSRRLADYNEQFF. V is TRBV13 and J is TRBJ2-1; the match to TRBD2 covers 9 bases. Losses at the gene ends were 5 bases for V and 3 bases for J; bases not matched to a gene: 5. Germline CDR1 and CDR2: PRHDT and FYEKMQ (reference sequence). The CDR3 runs to 15 residues.

Here the CDR3 DNA reads TGTGCCAGCAGCAAAGATGAGGGGCACATGAACACTGAAGCTTTCTTT. Its protein product is CASSKDEGHMNTEAFF. The rearrangement links TRBV21-1 to TRBJ1-1; the table's D call of TRBD1 was not tested on the DNA. TRBV21-1 is a pseudogene segment. This CDR3 contains 16 residues.

V is TRBV11-2 and J is TRBJ2-2; D is undetermined. Trimming cost V 7 bases and J 6 bases, with 9 bases left between them. Germline V gene data show CDR1 as SGHAT and CDR2 as FQNNGV. CDR3 size: 12 residues. CDR3 loop: CASTIAPGELFF. For the CDR3, the DNA is TGTGCCAGCACCATCGCCCCCGGGGAGCTGTTTTTT.

The chain couples TRBV10-3 to TRBJ1-5; 7 positions match TRBD1. This CDR3 is built from 16 residues. Germline V gene data show CDR1 as ENHRY and CDR2 as SYGVKD. With V trimmed by 4 bases and J by 0 bases, 6 bases remained unmatched. In DNA, the CDR3 is TGTGCCATCAGTGCCCAGGGGGGGGATAGCAATCAGCCCCAGCATTTT. The encoded protein is CAISAQGGDSNQPQHF.

The chain uses TRBV7-8 and TRBJ2-2, with D tentatively TRBD1 (6 bases). V was pared by 5 bases and J by 4 bases, with 14 bases between. Germline V gene lookup returns CDR1 SGHVS and CDR2 FQNEAQ. The CDR3 is made up of 15 amino acids. CDR3 protein: CASSPILGGTGELFF. The CDR3 DNA reads as TGTGCCAGCAGCCCGATTTTAGGGGGCACCGGGGAGCTGTTTTTT.

The chain employs TRBV24-1 and TRBJ2-4; 7 positions match TRBD2. J was trimmed by 1 base and V by 4 bases; bases with no gene match: 9. CDR3 length: 17 amino acids. Germline CDR1 and CDR2: KGHDR and SFDVKD. This chain's CDR3 is CATSDDSGNAAKNIQYF. In nucleotides, the CDR3 is TGTGCCACCAGTGACGACAGCGGGAATGCCGCCAAAAACATTCAGTACTTC.

The genes are TRBV20-1 and TRBJ1-3, with D possibly matching TRBD1 (6 bases). The CDR3 extends over 15 amino acids. Trimming stripped 5 bases from V and 0 bases from J, with 14 bases between. From germline, CDR1 is DFQATT and CDR2 SNEGSKA (reference sequence). The CDR3 reads CSASNRVRSGNTIYF. For the CDR3, the DNA is TGCAGTGCTTCCAACAGGGTTCGCTCTGGAAACACCATATATTTT.

The V gene is TRBV5-1, the J gene TRBJ1-4; D is uncertain. Per germline, CDR1 SGHRS and CDR2 YFSETQ. V was trimmed by 0 bases and J by 8 bases, leaving 11 bases between them. The CDR3 runs 14 residues. The CDR3 here is CASSLGSTGEKLFF. The CDR3 DNA sequence: TGCGCCAGCAGCTTGGGATCGACTGGCGAAAAACTGTTTTTT.

This sequence joins TRBV5-1 and TRBJ2-3; D perhaps matches TRBD1 (7 bases). The CDR3 runs to 15 residues. The germline CDR1 and CDR2 sequences are SGHRS and YFSETQ. V was pared by 4 bases and J by 0 bases, with 12 bases between. The CDR3 spells CASSAGQLSTDTQYF. CDR3 coding DNA: TGCGCCAGCAGCGCGGGACAGCTTAGCACAGATACGCAGTATTTT.

The V and J genes are TRBV29-1 and TRBJ1-1; no definite D call. This CDR3 spans 13 amino acids. Germline CDR1 reads SQVTM; CDR2 reads ANQGSEA. With 3 bases removed from V and 2 bases from J, the gap between germline ends came to 10 bases. CDR3: CSVDRGLNTEAFF. As DNA, the CDR3 is TGCAGCGTTGACAGAGGGCTAAACACTGAAGCTTTCTTT.

The V gene is TRBV7-8, the J gene TRBJ2-7; 7 bases fit TRBD1. The CDR3 consists of 18 residues. The germline V gene encodes CDR1 SGHVS and CDR2 FQNEAQ. V was clipped by 4 bases and J by 4 bases; unmatched bases: 19. DNA of the CDR3: TGTGCCAGCAGCTCCCTGACAGGGTGGTCGTCCACGGAGTACGAGCAGTACTTC. Its protein is CASSSLTGWSSTEYEQYF. Using reference TRBV7-8 and TRBJ2-7 for the parts outside the CDR3, the full variable domain is GAGVSQSPRYKVAKRGQDVALRCDPISGHVSLFWYQQALGQGPEFLTYFQNEAQLDKSGLPSDRFFAERPEGSVSTLKIQRTQQEDSAVYLCASSSLTGWSSTEYEQYFGPGTRLTVT.

The chain is built from TRBV5-1 and TRBJ2-5, with 8 bases lining up with TRBD2. V trimming: 4 bases; J trimming: 1 base; junction bases outside the gene matches: 6. This CDR3 contains 15 residues. Germline CDR1 reads SGHRS; CDR2 reads YFSETQ. Written as DNA, the CDR3 is TGCGCCAGCAGCAGTCAACTAGCGGTCCAAGAGACCCAGTACTTC. Translation: CASSSQLAVQETQYF.